One and the same sample provided the 18 T cell receptor beta chains below, sequenced in a study of PD-1 blockade in classical Hodgkin lymphoma. Generated by immunoSEQ multiplex PCR, the TCRdb table keeps only in-frame clones and is missing some. Of approximately 65,000 clones listed, 91% are singletons. The time point was: cycle 4 day 1 (C4D1), after less than 7 weeks of nivolumab. Relapse was seen in all patients after autologous stem cell transplantation, and brentuximab vedotin exposure was variable. Sequencing used peripheral blood mononuclear cells (PBMCs), obtained before the fourth cycle of nivolumab. These TCRs come from a human donor with classical Hodgkin lymphoma.

This clone was seen a single time. The DNA for the CDR3 is TGCGCCAGCAGTGTGAAAACTAGCGGAGAAAGAGGTGAGCAGTTCTTC. It specifies CASSVKTSGERGEQFF. The chain joins TRBV10-1 to TRBJ2-1, with TRBD2 matching over 8 bases. Germline CDR1 and CDR2: WNHNN and SYGVQD (reference sequence). J was trimmed by 9 bases and V by 4 bases; bases with no gene match: 14. CDR3 length: 16 amino acids.

The chain has TRBV7-9 and TRBJ2-3; 10 bases agree with TRBD2. Germline lookup yields CDR1 SEHNR and CDR2 FQNEAQ (reference sequence). This CDR3 is built from 14 residues. The V gene end was trimmed by 1 base and the J gene end by 9 bases; junction bases not matched to a gene: 4. In nucleotides, the CDR3 is TGTGCCAGCAGCTTAGGGCTAGCGGGGGACACGCAGTATTTT. It specifies CASSLGLAGDTQYF. The complete variable domain, with remaining parts taken from reference TRBV7-9 and TRBJ2-3, reads DTGVSQNPRHKITKRGQNVTFRCDPISEHNRLYWYRQTLGQGPEFLTYFQNEAQLEKSRLLSDRFSAERPKGSFSTLEIQRTEQGDSAMYLCASSLGLAGDTQYFGPGTRLTVL.

The chain recombines TRBV10-3 with TRBJ2-3; D call uncertain. The CDR3 has 13 amino acids. V dropped 1 base and J dropped 1 base, with 3 bases sitting between them. In germline, CDR1 is ENHRY, CDR2 SYGVKD. Here the CDR3 DNA reads TGTGCCATCAGTGAGTGGGGCACAGATACGCAGTATTTT. Its protein is CAISEWGTDTQYF.

This sequence joins TRBV10-2 and TRBJ1-5, with 7 bases aligning to TRBD1. Germline CDR1 WSHSY, CDR2 SAAADI. The CDR3 has 16 residues. The V segment lost 3 bases and the J segment 1 base; nucleotides outside the gene matches: 6. As DNA, the CDR3 is TGCGCCAGCAGTGACTTTCCGGGACAGAGCAATCAGCCCCAGCATTTT. Amino acids: CASSDFPGQSNQPQHF.

The J gene is TRBJ2-7, the V gene TRBV27; D gene ambiguous. Trimming shortened V by 6 bases and J by 5 bases, and 20 bases separated the two germline ends. The CDR3 has 15 residues. Germline CDR1 reads MNHEY; CDR2 reads SMNVEV (reference sequence). The CDR3 region has the DNA TGTGCCAGCAGCCCCTCCGAGGTAGTAGCCCACGAGCAGTACTTC. Protein: CASSPSEVVAHEQYF.

The chain employs TRBV10-3 and TRBJ1-2; D is ambiguous. The CDR3 covers 15 residues. V was trimmed by 11 bases and J by 0 bases, leaving 19 bases between them. Germline V CDR1 and CDR2: ENHRY, SYGVKD. CDR3 nucleotide sequence: TGTGCCTCCAGACACCTTTATAACACTAACTATGGCTACACCTTC. Its protein is CASRHLYNTNYGYTF.

This clone was counted a single time. The same CDR3 is also encoded by other DNA sequences in this sample. The gene calls are TRBV29-1 and TRBJ2-3, with TRBD2 matching over 12 bases. Germline CDR1 and CDR2: SQVTM and ANQGSEA. Losses at the gene ends were 6 bases for V and 1 base for J; bases not matched to a gene: 2. The CDR3 consists of 14 residues. The CDR3 loop reads CSVRTSGGTDTQYF. CDR3 DNA: TGCAGCGTACGGACTAGCGGGGGCACAGATACGCAGTATTTT.

J is TRBJ1-1 and V is TRBV2, with D unresolved. Germline V gives CDR1 SNHLY, CDR2 FYNNEI. This CDR3 region has 13 residues. V dropped 4 bases and J dropped 5 bases, with 11 bases sitting between them. This CDR3 reads CASSVEVETEAFF. The CDR3 region has the DNA TGTGCCAGCAGTGTGGAGGTGGAGACTGAAGCTTTCTTT.

The V call is TRBV5-4, the J call TRBJ1-2, with D uncertain. The V gene lost 0 bases and the J gene lost 1 base, with 10 bases spanning the gap. The CDR3 has 15 amino acids. CDR1 is SGHNT and CDR2 is YYREEE in the germline V gene (reference sequence). CDR3 DNA: TGTGCCAGCAGCTTGGTAGGATTTGATAACTATGGCTACACCTTC. It yields the protein CASSLVGFDNYGYTF.

V is TRBV6-5 and J is TRBJ2-1; D may be TRBD2 (6 bases). V was pared by 6 bases and J by 9 bases, with 15 bases between. CDR1 MNHEY and CDR2 SVGAGI come from the germline V gene. This CDR3 contains 13 residues. CDR3 protein: CASRPRRVGEQFF. The CDR3 bases are TGTGCCAGCAGGCCCCGGAGGGTTGGTGAGCAGTTCTTC.

The rearrangement uses TRBV30 and TRBJ2-3, with TRBD2 identical over 11 bases. Germline CDR1 GTSNPN, CDR2 SVGIG (reference sequence). With V trimmed by 3 bases and J by 4 bases, 3 bases remained unmatched. The CDR3 is made up of 14 amino acids. The CDR3 sequence is CAWRLAGEADTQYF. CDR3 in DNA: TGTGCCTGGAGACTAGCGGGGGAGGCAGATACGCAGTATTTT.

The gene calls are TRBV5-1 and TRBJ2-3, with D tentatively TRBD1 or TRBD2 (6 bases each). V was clipped by 0 bases and J by 7 bases, with 15 bases between them. CDR1 and CDR2 from the germline V gene are SGHRS and YFSETQ. The length of the CDR3 is 15 residues. The CDR3 DNA is TGCGCCAGCAGCTTGGAGTGGGGGGCCCACCATACGCAGTATTTT. It is translated as CASSLEWGAHHTQYF.

The gene calls are TRBV10-3 and TRBJ1-1, with a weak D call TRBD1 (6 bases). The germline V and J ends were trimmed by 6 bases and 5 bases, with 22 bases remaining between them. This CDR3 is built from 16 residues. In germline, CDR1 is ENHRY, CDR2 SYGVKD. The CDR3 DNA is TGTGCCATCAGCCGGGACACCATCACCGGGGGAACTGAAGCTTTCTTT. Translating it yields CAISRDTITGGTEAFF.

This clone was detected only once. This chain joins TRBV14 and TRBJ1-3; a possible D gene is TRBD1 (5 bases). This CDR3 is built from 15 residues. Trimming cost V 5 bases and J 0 bases, with 11 bases left between them. Per germline, CDR1 SGHDN and CDR2 FVKESK. CDR3 bases: TGTGCCAGCAGCAATAGGGGTTCCTCTGGAAACACCATATATTTT. This sequence encodes CASSNRGSSGNTIYF. Together with reference TRBV14 and TRBJ1-3, the CDR3 gives the full variable domain: EAGVTQFPSHSVIEKGQTVTLRCDPISGHDNLYWYRRVMGKEIKFLLHFVKESKQDESGMPNNRFLAERTGGTYSTLKVQPAELEDSGVYFCASSNRGSSGNTIYFGEGSWLTVV.

In this sample, this clone turned up once. The chain uses TRBV5-4 and TRBJ1-1; D is ambiguous. Germline lookup yields CDR1 SGHNT and CDR2 YYREEE (reference sequence). The CDR3 extends over 11 amino acids. Trimming removed 6 bases at V and 4 bases at J, with 7 bases between. The CDR3 nucleotides read TGTGCCAGCATCAACTTCACTGAAGCTTTCTTT. It specifies CASINFTEAFF.

The rearrangement joins TRBV6-5 to TRBJ2-7, with TRBD2 matching 14 bases. This CDR3 spans 16 amino acids. Germline V gene lookup returns CDR1 MNHEY and CDR2 SVGAGI. V was clipped by 4 bases and J by 6 bases; unmatched bases: 8. DNA for the CDR3: TGTGCCAGCAGTTCCGGGACTAGCGGGGGATTCCTCGAGCAGTACTTC. It translates to CASSSGTSGGFLEQYF.

This CDR3 reads CASSEARYQETQYF. As DNA, the CDR3 is TGTGCCAGCAGTGAAGCCAGATACCAAGAGACCCAGTACTTC. This rearrangement joins TRBV2 to TRBJ2-5; D is unclear. Germline loops: CDR1 SNHLY, CDR2 FYNNEI. CDR3 length: 14 amino acids. Trimming took off 0 bases at V and 0 bases at J, with 5 bases between the two ends.

This chain uses TRBV7-8 with TRBJ1-1; no definite D call. Germline loops: CDR1 SGHVS, CDR2 FQNEAQ. The CDR3 sequence is 12 residues long. V shed 4 bases and J shed 0 bases, with 3 bases lying between them. CDR3 nucleotide sequence: TGTGCCAGCAGCTACATGAACACTGAAGCTTTCTTT. It specifies CASSYMNTEAFF.